The rows below give T cell receptor beta chains drawn from one sample of a study of control samples from healthy donors and cancer patients. Using immunoSEQ multiplex PCR, the repertoire was profiled, and TCRdb retains in-frame clones only, with some absent. The sample lists tens of thousands of clones; roughly nine tenths were seen once. The material sequenced was blood. The receptors here all came from a man aged 30 to 45 in good health. The CDR3 runs from the conserved cysteine through the conserved F or W. D genes are given only for firm matches. Some rows have no size entry. The others give once, few or many, or a class for an expanded clone.

v_call	d_call	clone_size	j_call	cdr3_aa	cdr3_nt
TRBV27	TRBD1	.	TRBJ1-4	CASSFGGTGQEKLFF	TGTGCCAGCAGCTTCGGCGGGACAGGGCAAGAAAAACTGTTTTTT
TRBV29-1	.	.	TRBJ2-5	CSVEEGGLAETQYF	TGCAGCGTTGAAGAGGGGGGTCTAGCGGAGACCCAGTACTTC
TRBV2	.	.	TRBJ1-5	CASTLRDTENQPQHF	TGTGCCAGCACCCTCAGGGACACTGAAAATCAGCCCCAGCATTTT
TRBV9	.	.	TRBJ2-7	CASSVVATTYEQYF	TGTGCCAGCAGCGTAGTCGCAACTACCTACGAGCAGTACTTC
TRBV11-2	TRBD1	once	TRBJ1-4	CASSLGTGRVEKLFF	TGTGCCAGCAGCTTAGGGACAGGGCGTGTAGAAAAACTGTTTTTT
TRBV24-1	.	.	TRBJ1-5	CATSAGVRQPQHF	TGTGCCACCAGTGCGGGGGTTCGTCAGCCCCAGCATTTT
TRBV2	TRBD2	.	TRBJ2-4	CALEQAGDRNIQYF	TGTGCCTTAGAGCAAGCGGGAGATCGAAACATTCAGTACTTC
TRBV7-9	.	.	TRBJ2-7	CASSRSSYEQYF	TGTGCCAGCAGTCGCAGCTCCTACGAGCAGTACTTC
TRBV5-1	.	.	TRBJ1-1	CASSWVAGQNANTEAFF	TGCGCCAGCAGCTGGGTTGCGGGGCAGAACGCGAACACTGAAGCTTTCTTT
TRBV3-1/TRBV3-2	.	few	TRBJ1-6	CASSLQDRPASPLHF	TGTGCCAGCAGCCTCCAGGACCGCCCGGCTTCACCCCTCCACTTT
TRBV21-1	.	.	TRBJ1-5	CASRVPGASPPSNQPQHF	TGTGCCAGCAGGGTCCCAGGGGCCTCACCCCCAAGCAATCAGCCCCAGCATTTT
TRBV5-5	TRBD1	.	TRBJ2-2	CASSRGTGNTGELFF	TGTGCCAGCAGCCGCGGGACAGGCAACACCGGGGAGCTGTTTTTT
TRBV5-6	.	.	TRBJ1-6	CASSRGTLIYNSPLHF	TGTGCCAGCAGCCGGGGGACCCTTATCTATAATTCACCCCTCCACTTT
TRBV6-5	TRBD1	once	TRBJ1-1	CASRSQGVNTEAFF	TGTGCCAGCAGATCCCAGGGGGTGAACACTGAAGCTTTCTTT
TRBV5-1	.	.	TRBJ1-4	CASSLTGTTNEKLFF	TGCGCCAGCAGCTTAACAGGAACAACTAATGAAAAACTGTTTTTT
TRBV28	.	.	TRBJ1-5	CASSLGPLGLGNQPQHF	TGTGCCAGCAGTTTAGGCCCGTTGGGCCTTGGCAATCAGCCCCAGCATTTT
TRBV27	.	.	TRBJ1-2	CASNPRAFGTPTNYGYTF	TGTGCCAGCAATCCCCGAGCATTTGGGACTCCAACTAACTATGGCTACACCTTC
TRBV3-1/TRBV3-2	.	.	TRBJ2-1	CASSLQVYASEQFF	TGTGCCAGCAGCCTTCAAGTGTACGCAAGTGAGCAGTTCTTC
TRBV6-5	.	.	TRBJ2-6	CASSFSGSGANVLTF	TGTGCCAGCAGTTTTTCGGGCTCTGGGGCCAACGTCCTGACTTTC
TRBV28	.	.	TRBJ1-3	CASSFNLPYQGGNTIYF	TGTGCCAGCAGTTTTAATCTCCCGTACCAGGGAGGAAACACCATATATTTT
TRBV12-3/TRBV12-4	.	.	TRBJ1-1	CASRRQFTEAFF	TGTGCCAGCAGACGACAGTTCACTGAAGCTTTCTTT
TRBV4-1	.	.	TRBJ1-1	CASSQTGSAEAFF	TGCGCCAGCAGCCAAACAGGCTCCGCTGAAGCTTTCTTT
TRBV6-2/TRBV6-3	.	.	TRBJ1-2	CASSSGGRKPEGGYTF	TGTGCCAGCAGTTCCGGGGGTCGAAAACCGGAAGGCGGCTACACCTTC
TRBV18	TRBD2	.	TRBJ2-1	CASSPRGGSSYNEQFF	TGTGCCAGCTCACCACGGGGGGGTAGCTCCTACAATGAGCAGTTCTTC
TRBV27	.	.	TRBJ2-5	CASSSTGHQETQYF	TGTGCCAGCAGTTCAACGGGGCACCAAGAGACCCAGTACTTC
TRBV19	TRBD2	.	TRBJ2-2	CASSMGSGTTGELFF	TGTGCCAGTAGTATGGGGAGCGGGACGACCGGGGAGCTGTTTTTT
TRBV27	.	.	TRBJ2-2	CASRSLWGRDDTGELFF	TGTGCCAGCAGATCTTTATGGGGCAGGGATGACACCGGGGAGCTGTTTTTT
TRBV27	.	.	TRBJ1-2	CASSARASDYGYTF	TGTGCCAGCAGTGCCAGGGCAAGCGACTATGGCTACACCTTC